This TCR beta chain was recorded in a study of T-cell reconstitution after alpha-beta-depleted transplantation in children. TCRbeta library construction was performed incorporating unique molecular identifiers. TCRdb recomputed calls from the PCR reads with MiXCR, one row per CDR3 protein. The profile shows some 500,000 distinct CDR3 sequences, approximately 16% of them singletons. The V end lost 3 bases, the J end lost 2 bases, and 13 bases lay between the germline ends. CDR3 size: 14 residues. The germline CDR1 and CDR2 sequences are DFQATT and SNEGSKA (reference sequence). This clonotype was observed a handful of times.

The chain employs TRBV20-1 and TRBJ2-5; D is undetermined. The source of this sequence is a human donor who donated a stem cell graft to a child with acute lymphoblastic leukemia. The sample consisted of PBMCs from the stem cell graft donor, taken from the stem cell graft. As DNA, the CDR3 is TGCAGTGCTAGCCCCCTGGAGTGGCAAGAGACCCAGTACTTC. Translated: CSASPLEWQETQYF.